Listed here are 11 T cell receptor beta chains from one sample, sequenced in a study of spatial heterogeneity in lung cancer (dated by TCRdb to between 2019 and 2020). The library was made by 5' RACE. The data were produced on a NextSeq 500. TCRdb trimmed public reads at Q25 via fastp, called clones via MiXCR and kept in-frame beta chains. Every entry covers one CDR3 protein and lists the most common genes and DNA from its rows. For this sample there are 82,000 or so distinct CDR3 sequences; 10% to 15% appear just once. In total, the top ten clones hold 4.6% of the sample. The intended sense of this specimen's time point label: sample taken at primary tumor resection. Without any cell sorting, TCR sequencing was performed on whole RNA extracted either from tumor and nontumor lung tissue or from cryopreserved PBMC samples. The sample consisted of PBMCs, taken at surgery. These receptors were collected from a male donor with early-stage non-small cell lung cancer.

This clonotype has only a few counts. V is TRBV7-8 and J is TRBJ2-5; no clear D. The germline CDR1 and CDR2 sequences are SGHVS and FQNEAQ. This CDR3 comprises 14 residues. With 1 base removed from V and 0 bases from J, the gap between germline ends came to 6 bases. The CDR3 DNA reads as TGTGCCAGCAGCTTAGACAGATACCAAGAGACCCAGTACTTC. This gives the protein CASSLDRYQETQYF. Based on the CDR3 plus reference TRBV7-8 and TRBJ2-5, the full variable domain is GAGVSQSPRYKVAKRGQDVALRCDPISGHVSLFWYQQALGQGPEFLTYFQNEAQLDKSGLPSDRFFAERPEGSVSTLKIQRTQQEDSAVYLCASSLDRYQETQYFGPGTRLLVL.

Here the CDR3 DNA reads TGCGCCAGCAGCGGGACTAGGGGGACCAATGAGCAGTTCTTC. Translated: CASSGTRGTNEQFF. The chain uses TRBV5-1 and TRBJ2-1; 8 bases are a match to TRBD2. V was pared by 4 bases and J by 6 bases, with 6 bases of the junction left unmatched. Germline V lookup: CDR1 SGHRS, CDR2 YFSETQ. The CDR3 sequence is 14 residues long.

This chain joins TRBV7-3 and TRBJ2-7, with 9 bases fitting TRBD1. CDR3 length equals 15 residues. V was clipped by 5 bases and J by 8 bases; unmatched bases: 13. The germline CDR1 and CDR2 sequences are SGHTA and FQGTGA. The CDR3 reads CASSPRDRADPKQYF. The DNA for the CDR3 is TGTGCCAGCAGCCCTCGGGACAGGGCGGATCCTAAGCAGTACTTC.

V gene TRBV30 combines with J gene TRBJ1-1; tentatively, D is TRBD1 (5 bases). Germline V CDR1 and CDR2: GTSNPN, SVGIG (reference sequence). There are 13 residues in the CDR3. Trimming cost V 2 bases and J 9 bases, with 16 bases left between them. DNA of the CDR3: TGTGCCTGGAGTCAGCTGGGGGGTCGGCAAGCTTTCTTT. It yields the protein CAWSQLGGRQAFF.

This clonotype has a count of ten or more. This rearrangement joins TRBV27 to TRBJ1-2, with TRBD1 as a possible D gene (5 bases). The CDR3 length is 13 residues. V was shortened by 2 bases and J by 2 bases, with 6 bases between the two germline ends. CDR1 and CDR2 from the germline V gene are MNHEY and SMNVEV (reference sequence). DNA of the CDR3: TGTGCCAGCAGTTTAAGACAGAACTATGGCTACACCTTC. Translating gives CASSLRQNYGYTF.

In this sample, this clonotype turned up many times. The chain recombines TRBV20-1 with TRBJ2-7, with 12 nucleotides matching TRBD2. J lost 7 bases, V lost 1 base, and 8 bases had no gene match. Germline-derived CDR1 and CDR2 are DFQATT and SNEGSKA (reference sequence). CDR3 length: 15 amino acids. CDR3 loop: CSARVASGRAGEQYF. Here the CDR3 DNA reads TGCAGTGCTAGAGTGGCTAGCGGGAGGGCGGGGGAGCAGTACTTC.

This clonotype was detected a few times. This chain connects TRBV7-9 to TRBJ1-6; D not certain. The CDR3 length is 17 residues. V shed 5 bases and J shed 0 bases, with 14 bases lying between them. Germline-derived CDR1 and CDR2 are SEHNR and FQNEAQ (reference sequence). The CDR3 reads CASSPMGGSSYNSPLHF. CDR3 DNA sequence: TGTGCCAGCAGCCCGATGGGCGGGAGCTCCTATAATTCACCCCTCCACTTT.

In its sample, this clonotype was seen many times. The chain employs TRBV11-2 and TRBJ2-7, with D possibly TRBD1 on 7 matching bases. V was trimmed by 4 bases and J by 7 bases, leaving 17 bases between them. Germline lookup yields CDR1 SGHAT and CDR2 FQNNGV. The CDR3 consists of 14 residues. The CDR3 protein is CASSSNRGAGEQYF. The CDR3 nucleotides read TGTGCCAGCAGCTCGAACAGGGGCGCGGGGGAGCAGTACTTC.

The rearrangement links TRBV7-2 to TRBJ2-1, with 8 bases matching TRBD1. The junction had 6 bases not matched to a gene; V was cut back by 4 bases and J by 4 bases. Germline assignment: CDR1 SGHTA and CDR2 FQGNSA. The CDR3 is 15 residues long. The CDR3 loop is CASSSSGGFYNEQFF. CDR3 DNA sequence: TGTGCCAGCAGCTCTTCAGGGGGCTTTTACAATGAGCAGTTCTTC.

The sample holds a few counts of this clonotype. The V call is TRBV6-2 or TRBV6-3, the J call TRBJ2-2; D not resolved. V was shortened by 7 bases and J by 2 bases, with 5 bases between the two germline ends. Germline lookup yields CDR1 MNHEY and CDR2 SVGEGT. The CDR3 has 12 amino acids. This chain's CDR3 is CASISNTGELFF. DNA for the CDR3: TGTGCCAGCATTTCCAACACCGGGGAGCTGTTTTTT.

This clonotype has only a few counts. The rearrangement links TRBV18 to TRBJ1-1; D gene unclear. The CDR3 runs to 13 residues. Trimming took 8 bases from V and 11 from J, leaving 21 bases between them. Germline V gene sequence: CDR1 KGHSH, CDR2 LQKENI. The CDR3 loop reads CASTLFAGEEAFF. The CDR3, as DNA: TGTGCCAGCACGCTCTTCGCCGGGGAGGAGGCTTTCTTT.